These T cell receptor beta chains were read from a single sample in a study of shared clonotypes between healthy human individuals. The protocol was immunoSEQ multiplex PCR, while the TCRdb copy is restricted to in-frame clones and leaves out a portion. The sample holds fewer than 700,000 clones, roughly 96% seen once. Sequenced: naive CD8+ T cells sorted from blood. Receptor source: a woman between 25 and 40 years old in good health. CDR3s include the opening cysteine and the closing phenylalanine or tryptophan. Each record gives: V gene, J gene, clone size, D gene, CDR3 DNA, CDR3 protein. The D gene is left open where the match is weak. Size values are once, few and many counts, or a class for expanded clones, and some rows have none.

TRBV2,TRBJ2-2,-,TRBD1,TGTGCCAGTTTGACCGACAGGGCCGGGGAGCTGTTTTTT,CASLTDRAGELFF
TRBV6-6,TRBJ2-3,-,-,TGTGCCAGCAGTTATTGGGGAGATACGCAGTATTTT,CASSYWGDTQYF
TRBV4-1,TRBJ2-3,-,-,TGCGCCAGCAGCCCGAACACAGATACGCAGTATTTT,CASSPNTDTQYF
TRBV6-6,TRBJ2-7,-,TRBD1,TGTGCCAGCACCGTTAGCCCCGGGACAGGGCTCAACGAGCAGTACTTC,CASTVSPGTGLNEQYF
TRBV27,TRBJ1-2,-,TRBD1,TGTGCCAGCAGACCCCGAGGGACAGGTGGCTACACCTTC,CASRPRGTGGYTF
TRBV19,TRBJ1-2,-,-,TGTGCCACCGGGGTTGGAGGCTACACCTTC,CATGVGGYTF
TRBV30,TRBJ1-1,-,TRBD1,TGTGCCTGGAGTACCGGGACAGGGAGTACTGAAGCTTTCTTT,CAWSTGTGSTEAFF
TRBV19,TRBJ1-1,few,TRBD1,TGTGCCAGTAGTATTGACAGGGCGAACACTGAAGCTTTCTTT,CASSIDRANTEAFF
TRBV7-6,TRBJ1-4,-,-,TGTGCCAGCAGGAGGGGGGGAGATGAAAAACTGTTTTTT,CASRRGGDEKLFF
TRBV15,TRBJ2-7,-,TRBD2,TGTGCCACCAGCAGAGGAGGAGCGGGAAACGACGAGCAGTACTTC,CATSRGGAGNDEQYF
TRBV28,TRBJ2-1,-,TRBD2,TGTGCCAGCAGTCCCGGACTAGCGAGCTCCTACAATGAGCAGTTCTTC,CASSPGLASSYNEQFF
TRBV19,TRBJ1-2,-,-,TGTGCCAGTAGTGCGCCGGGACAATTACCCGACCTCTATGGCTACACCTTC,CASSAPGQLPDLYGYTF
TRBV23-1,TRBJ2-1,-,-,TGCGCCAGCAGTCAATTCGAGCGACTATCCTACAATGAGCAGTTCTTC,CASSQFERLSYNEQFF
TRBV7-6,TRBJ2-7,-,TRBD2,TGTGCCAGCAGCTTAGCGACTAGCGGGTTCTCCTACGAGCAGTACTTC,CASSLATSGFSYEQYF
TRBV6-5,TRBJ1-1,-,-,TGTGCCAGCAGAGCAGGCGGCCCAATGAACACTGAAGCTTTCTTT,CASRAGGPMNTEAFF
TRBV28,TRBJ2-2,-,TRBD1,TGTGCCAGCAGTTGGGACAGGGATAACACCGGGGAGCTGTTTTTT,CASSWDRDNTGELFF
TRBV6-1,TRBJ2-7,-,-,TGTGCCAGCAAAGGTGGCAGATACTACGAGCAGTACTTC,CASKGGRYYEQYF
TRBV10-1,TRBJ2-1,once,-,TGCGCCAGCAGTGAGTGGCGGGATGGTTCCCTACTTGTAAATGAGCAGTTCTTC,CASSEWRDGSLLVNEQFF
TRBV27,TRBJ2-3,-,-,TGTGCCAGCACCGGGACCACAGATACGCAGTATTTT,CASTGTTDTQYF
TRBV7-9,TRBJ1-2,-,-,TGTGCCAGCAGCGCTTCAGGGGACGGCTACACCTTC,CASSASGDGYTF
TRBV11-2,TRBJ2-7,-,-,TGTGCCAGCTCCCGAGGTTTGCGGGGAGGGACACCCTACGAGCAGTACTTC,CASSRGLRGGTPYEQYF
TRBV27,TRBJ2-7,-,TRBD1,TGTGCCAGCAGTTCAATTCTAGGGACAGGGTCCTACGAGCAGTACTTC,CASSSILGTGSYEQYF
TRBV19,TRBJ2-7,-,TRBD1,TGTGCCAGTAGTCTTTTTTCCGGACAGGGGTTCCACGAGCAGTACTTC,CASSLFSGQGFHEQYF
TRBV4-1,TRBJ1-5,-,-,TGCGCCAGCAGCCAAGCGAGCGGGGAGGTGCCCCAGCATTTT,CASSQASGEVPQHF
TRBV27,TRBJ2-3,-,TRBD2,TGTGCCAGCCGCCCCCTAGCGGGCTTCACAGATACGCAGTATTTT,CASRPLAGFTDTQYF
TRBV9,TRBJ2-4,-,-,TGTGCCAGCAACGGGGAAGAAAACATTCAGTACTTC,CASNGEENIQYF
TRBV4-1,TRBJ1-2,-,-,TGCGCCAGCAGCCCCACCTTCGTGGACGATAAGCATGGCTACACCTTC,CASSPTFVDDKHGYTF
TRBV6-5,TRBJ2-7,-,TRBD1,TGTGCCAGCAGTTTCTCTATGGGACAGGTTCCCTACGAGCAGTACTTC,CASSFSMGQVPYEQYF